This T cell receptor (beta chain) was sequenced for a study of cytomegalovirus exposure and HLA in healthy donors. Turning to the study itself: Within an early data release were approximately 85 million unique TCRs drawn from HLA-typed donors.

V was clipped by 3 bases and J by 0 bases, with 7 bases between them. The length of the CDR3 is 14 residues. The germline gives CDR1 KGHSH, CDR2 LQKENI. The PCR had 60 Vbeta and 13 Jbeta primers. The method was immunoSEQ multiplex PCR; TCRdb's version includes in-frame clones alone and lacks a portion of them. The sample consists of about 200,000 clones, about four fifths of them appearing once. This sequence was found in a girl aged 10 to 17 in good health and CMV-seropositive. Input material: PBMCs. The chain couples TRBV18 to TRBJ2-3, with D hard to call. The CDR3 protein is CASSPFRSTDTQYF. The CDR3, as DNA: TGTGCCAGCTCACCTTTTCGGAGCACAGATACGCAGTATTTT.